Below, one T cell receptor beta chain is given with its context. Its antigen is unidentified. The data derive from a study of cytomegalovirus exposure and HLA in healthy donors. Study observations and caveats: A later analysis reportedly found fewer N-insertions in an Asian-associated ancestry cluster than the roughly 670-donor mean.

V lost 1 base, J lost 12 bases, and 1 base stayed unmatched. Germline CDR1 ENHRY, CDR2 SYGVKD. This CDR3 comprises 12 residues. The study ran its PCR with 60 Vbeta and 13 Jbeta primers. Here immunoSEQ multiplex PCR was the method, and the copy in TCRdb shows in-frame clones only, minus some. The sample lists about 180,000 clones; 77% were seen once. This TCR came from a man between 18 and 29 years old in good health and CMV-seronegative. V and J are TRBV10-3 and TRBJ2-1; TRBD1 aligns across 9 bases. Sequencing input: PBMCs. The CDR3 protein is CAISELGQGQFF. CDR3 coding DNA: TGTGCCATCAGTGAGTTGGGACAGGGGCAGTTCTTC.